This is a list of T cell receptor beta chains from one sample in a study of CD4+ T cells in melanoma. Clones were sequenced by immunoSEQ multiplex PCR, and TCRdb holds only the in-frame ones, with some missing. The repertoire includes 140,000 or so clones, 80% to 95% of them detected once, and 1.5% to 1.7% sits in the top ten. These receptors were collected from a human donor with melanoma. CDR3s include the opening cysteine and the closing phenylalanine or tryptophan. The order of the fields is J gene, D gene, V gene, clone size, CDR3 protein, CDR3 DNA. D genes are given only for firm matches. Clone size appears in some rows only: once, few, many, or a class for an expanded clone.

J gene: TRBJ2-7
D gene: -
V gene: TRBV11-3
clone size: -
CDR3 protein: CASSRARGYEQYF
CDR3 DNA: TGTGCCAGCAGCCGCGCCAGGGGCTACGAGCAGTACTTC

J gene: TRBJ1-2
D gene: -
V gene: TRBV19
clone size: -
CDR3 protein: CASSPRAGEGYGYTF
CDR3 DNA: TGTGCCAGTAGTCCCCGTGCAGGGGAGGGATATGGCTACACCTTC

J gene: TRBJ1-4
D gene: TRBD1
V gene: TRBV5-1
clone size: -
CDR3 protein: CASSLAGTGEEKLFF
CDR3 DNA: TGCGCCAGCAGCCTAGCCGGGACAGGGGAAGAAAAACTGTTTTTT

J gene: TRBJ1-6
D gene: TRBD1
V gene: TRBV7-9
clone size: -
CDR3 protein: CASSVGQGLSSYNSPLHF
CDR3 DNA: TGTGCCAGCAGCGTAGGACAGGGCCTCAGCTCCTATAATTCACCCCTCCACTTT

J gene: TRBJ2-2
D gene: -
V gene: TRBV7-9
clone size: -
CDR3 protein: CASSPRGHATGELFF
CDR3 DNA: TGTGCCAGCAGCCCAAGGGGACATGCGACCGGGGAGCTGTTTTTT

J gene: TRBJ2-3
D gene: -
V gene: TRBV5-1
clone size: -
CDR3 protein: CASSTLPGLSTDTQYF
CDR3 DNA: TGCGCCAGCAGCACATTACCGGGACTTTCCACAGATACGCAGTATTTT

J gene: TRBJ1-2
D gene: TRBD1
V gene: TRBV15
clone size: -
CDR3 protein: CATSAPRQGVYGYTF
CDR3 DNA: TGTGCCACCAGCGCACCGCGACAGGGGGTCTATGGCTACACCTTC

J gene: TRBJ2-3
D gene: -
V gene: TRBV2
clone size: once
CDR3 protein: CASSEIGTDTQYF
CDR3 DNA: TGTGCCAGCAGTGAAATTGGCACAGATACGCAGTATTTT

J gene: TRBJ2-3
D gene: -
V gene: TRBV5-5
clone size: -
CDR3 protein: CASSTGAVSLVADTQYF
CDR3 DNA: TGTGCCAGCAGCACCGGAGCGGTTAGCCTGGTCGCAGATACGCAGTATTTT

J gene: TRBJ2-5
D gene: TRBD1
V gene: TRBV7-3
clone size: -
CDR3 protein: CASSPGGQGSFETQYF
CDR3 DNA: TGTGCCAGCAGCCCAGGCGGACAGGGGTCGTTCGAGACCCAGTACTTC

J gene: TRBJ1-1
D gene: -
V gene: TRBV10-2
clone size: -
CDR3 protein: CASAVGAANTEAFF
CDR3 DNA: TGCGCCAGCGCGGTTGGGGCAGCGAACACTGAAGCTTTCTTT

J gene: TRBJ1-1
D gene: -
V gene: TRBV6-5
clone size: -
CDR3 protein: CASSLSRDESAFF
CDR3 DNA: TGTGCCAGCAGTCTCTCACGGGACGAATCGGCTTTCTTT

J gene: TRBJ1-1
D gene: TRBD1
V gene: TRBV18
clone size: once
CDR3 protein: CASSPRTGEAFF
CDR3 DNA: TGTGCCAGCTCACCGCGGACAGGGGAAGCTTTCTTT

J gene: TRBJ2-5
D gene: TRBD1
V gene: TRBV9
clone size: -
CDR3 protein: CASSFRTGEETQYF
CDR3 DNA: TGTGCCAGCAGCTTCCGGACAGGGGAAGAGACCCAGTACTTC

J gene: TRBJ2-7
D gene: TRBD1
V gene: TRBV6-6
clone size: -
CDR3 protein: CASSYGTVSEYEQYF
CDR3 DNA: TGTGCCAGCAGTTACGGGACAGTGAGTGAGTACGAGCAGTACTTC

J gene: TRBJ2-3
D gene: -
V gene: TRBV9
clone size: once
CDR3 protein: CASSNLGSTDTQYF
CDR3 DNA: TGTGCCAGCAGTAATCTCGGTAGCACAGATACGCAGTATTTT

J gene: TRBJ1-5
D gene: -
V gene: TRBV5-8
clone size: -
CDR3 protein: CASSTFLSGNQPQHF
CDR3 DNA: TGTGCCAGCAGCACATTTTTATCGGGCAATCAGCCCCAGCATTTT

J gene: TRBJ2-4
D gene: TRBD2
V gene: TRBV15
clone size: -
CDR3 protein: CAIGGAGAKNIQYF
CDR3 DNA: TGTGCCATCGGGGGGGCTGGGGCCAAAAACATTCAGTACTTC